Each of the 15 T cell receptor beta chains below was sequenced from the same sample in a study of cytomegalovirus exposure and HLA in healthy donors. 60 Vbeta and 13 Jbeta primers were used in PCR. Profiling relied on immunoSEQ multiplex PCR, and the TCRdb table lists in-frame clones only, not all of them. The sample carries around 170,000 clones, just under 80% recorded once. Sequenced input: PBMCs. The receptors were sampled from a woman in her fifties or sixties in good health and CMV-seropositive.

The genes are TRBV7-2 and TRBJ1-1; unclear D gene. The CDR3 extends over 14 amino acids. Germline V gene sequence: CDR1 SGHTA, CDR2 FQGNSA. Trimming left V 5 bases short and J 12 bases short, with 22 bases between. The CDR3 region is CASSARREGSHPFF. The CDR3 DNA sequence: TGTGCCAGCAGCGCACGCCGAGAGGGCTCACACCCTTTCTTT.

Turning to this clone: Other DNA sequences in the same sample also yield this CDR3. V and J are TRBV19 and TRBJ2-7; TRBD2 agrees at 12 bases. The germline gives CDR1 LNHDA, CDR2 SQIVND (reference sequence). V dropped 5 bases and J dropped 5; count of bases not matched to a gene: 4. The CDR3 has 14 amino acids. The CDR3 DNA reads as TGTGCCAGTAGTCTCCGACTAGCGGGAGACGAGCAGTACTTC. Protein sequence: CASSLRLAGDEQYF.

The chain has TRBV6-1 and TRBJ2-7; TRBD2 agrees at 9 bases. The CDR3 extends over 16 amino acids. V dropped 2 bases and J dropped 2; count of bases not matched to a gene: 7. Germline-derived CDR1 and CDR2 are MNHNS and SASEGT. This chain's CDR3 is CASSEWGSGGPYEQYF. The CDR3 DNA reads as TGTGCCAGCAGTGAATGGGGTAGCGGGGGACCCTACGAGCAGTACTTC.

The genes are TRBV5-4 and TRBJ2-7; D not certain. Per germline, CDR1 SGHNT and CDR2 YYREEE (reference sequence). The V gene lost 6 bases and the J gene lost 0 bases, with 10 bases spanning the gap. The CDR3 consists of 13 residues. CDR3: CASKRDISYEQYF. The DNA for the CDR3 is TGTGCCAGCAAGAGAGACATCTCCTACGAGCAGTACTTC.

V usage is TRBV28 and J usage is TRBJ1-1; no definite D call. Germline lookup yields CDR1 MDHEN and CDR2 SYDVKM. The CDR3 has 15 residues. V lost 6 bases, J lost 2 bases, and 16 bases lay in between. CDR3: CASSPNDAANTEAFF. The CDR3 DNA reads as TGTGCCAGCAGCCCCAACGACGCGGCAAACACTGAAGCTTTCTTT.

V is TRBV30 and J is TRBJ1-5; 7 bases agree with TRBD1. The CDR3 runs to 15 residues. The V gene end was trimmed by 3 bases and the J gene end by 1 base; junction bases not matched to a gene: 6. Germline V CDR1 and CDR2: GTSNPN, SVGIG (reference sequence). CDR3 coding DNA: TGTGCCTGGAGCGATCAGGGGGTGAGCAATCAGCCCCAGCATTTT. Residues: CAWSDQGVSNQPQHF.

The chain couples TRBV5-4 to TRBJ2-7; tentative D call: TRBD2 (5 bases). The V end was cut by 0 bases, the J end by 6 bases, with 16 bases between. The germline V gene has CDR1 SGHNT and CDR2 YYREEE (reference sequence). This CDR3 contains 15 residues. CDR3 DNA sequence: TGTGCCAGCAGCTTGGCGCGGCTAGCCGAGGGCGAGCAGTACTTC. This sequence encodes CASSLARLAEGEQYF.

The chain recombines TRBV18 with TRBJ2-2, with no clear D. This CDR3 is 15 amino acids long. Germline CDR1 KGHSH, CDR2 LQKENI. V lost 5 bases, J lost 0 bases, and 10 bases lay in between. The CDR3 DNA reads TGTGCCAGCTCATTACATCCCACGAACACCGGGGAGCTGTTTTTT. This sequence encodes CASSLHPTNTGELFF.

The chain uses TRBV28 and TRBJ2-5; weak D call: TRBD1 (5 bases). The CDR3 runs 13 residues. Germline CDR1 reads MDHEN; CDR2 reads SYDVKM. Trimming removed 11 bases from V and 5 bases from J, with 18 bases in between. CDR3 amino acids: CASLGEGRETQYF. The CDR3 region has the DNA TGTGCCTCCCTAGGGGAAGGACGGGAGACCCAGTACTTC.

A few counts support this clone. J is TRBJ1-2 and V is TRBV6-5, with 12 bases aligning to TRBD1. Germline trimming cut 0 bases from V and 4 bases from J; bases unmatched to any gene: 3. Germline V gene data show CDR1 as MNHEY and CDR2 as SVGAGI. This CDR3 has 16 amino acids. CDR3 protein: CASSYSGTGGAYGYTF. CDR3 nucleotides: TGTGCCAGCAGTTACTCCGGGACAGGGGGCGCCTATGGCTACACCTTC.

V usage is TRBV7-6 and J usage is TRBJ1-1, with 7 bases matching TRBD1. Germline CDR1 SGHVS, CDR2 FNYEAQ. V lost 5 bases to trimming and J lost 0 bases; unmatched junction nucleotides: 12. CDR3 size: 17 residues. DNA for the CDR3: TGTGCCAGCAGCCAAGGGACAGACCTCTTTATGAACACTGAAGCTTTCTTT. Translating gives CASSQGTDLFMNTEAFF.

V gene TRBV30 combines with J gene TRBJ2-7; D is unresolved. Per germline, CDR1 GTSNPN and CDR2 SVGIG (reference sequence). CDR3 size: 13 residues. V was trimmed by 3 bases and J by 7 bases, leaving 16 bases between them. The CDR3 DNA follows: TGTGCCTGGAGCGCTAACCCCTCCGGGGAGCAGTACTTC. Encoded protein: CAWSANPSGEQYF. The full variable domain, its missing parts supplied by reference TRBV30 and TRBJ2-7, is SQTIHQWPATLVQPVGSPLSLECTVEGTSNPNLYWYRQAAGRGLQLLFYSVGIGQISSEVPQNLSASRPQDRQFILSSKKLLLSDSGFYLCAWSANPSGEQYFGPGTRLTVT.

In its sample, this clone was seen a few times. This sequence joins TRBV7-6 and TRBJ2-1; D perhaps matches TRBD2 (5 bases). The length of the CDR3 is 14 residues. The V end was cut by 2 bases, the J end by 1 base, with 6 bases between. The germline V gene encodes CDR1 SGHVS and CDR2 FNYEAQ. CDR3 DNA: TGTGCCAGCAGCTTAAGCGGATCCTACAATGAGCAGTTCTTC. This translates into CASSLSGSYNEQFF.

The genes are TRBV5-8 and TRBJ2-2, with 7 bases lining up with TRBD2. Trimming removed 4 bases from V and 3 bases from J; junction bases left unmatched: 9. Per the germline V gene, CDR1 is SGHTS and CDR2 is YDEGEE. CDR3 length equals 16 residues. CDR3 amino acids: CASSPGGITDTGELFF. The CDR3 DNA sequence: TGTGCCAGCAGCCCGGGAGGTATCACGGACACCGGGGAGCTGTTTTTT.

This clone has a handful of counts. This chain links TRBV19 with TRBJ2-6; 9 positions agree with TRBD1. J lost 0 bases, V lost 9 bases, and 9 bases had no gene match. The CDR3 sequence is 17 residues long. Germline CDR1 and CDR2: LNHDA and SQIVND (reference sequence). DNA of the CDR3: TGTGCCAGCACTCGGACAGGGGTTACCTCTGGGGCCAACGTCCTGACTTTC. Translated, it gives CASTRTGVTSGANVLTF.